One and the same sample provided the 5 T cell receptor beta chains below, sequenced in a study of shared clonotypes between healthy human individuals. The protocol was immunoSEQ multiplex PCR, while the TCRdb copy is restricted to in-frame clones and leaves out a portion. In the table there are more than 550,000 clones, about 91% of which are singletons. Naive-designated CD8 cells lacked CD45RO, were positively enriched for CCR7, and omitted terminally differentiated effector memory CD45RA+ cells. What was sequenced was naive CD8+ T cells sorted from blood. Source of these receptors: a man younger than 45 in good health.

J is TRBJ2-3 and V is TRBV9; 9 bases fit TRBD2. Germline V gene lookup returns CDR1 SGDLS and CDR2 YYNGEE. There are 15 residues in the CDR3. Unmatched junction bases numbered 4, after V lost 0 bases and J lost 5 bases. The CDR3 bases are TGTGCCAGCAGCGTAGAGGGACTAGCATTAGATACGCAGTATTTT. Protein: CASSVEGLALDTQYF.

In this sample, this clone turned up a few times. The J gene is TRBJ2-7, the V gene TRBV27, with D maybe TRBD2 (6 bases). V lost 8 bases to trimming and J lost 0 bases, with 14 bases between them. The germline V gene has CDR1 MNHEY and CDR2 SMNVEV (reference sequence). CDR3 length: 14 residues. The CDR3 here is CASGELADSYEQYF. DNA for the CDR3: TGTGCCAGCGGGGAATTAGCGGACTCCTACGAGCAGTACTTC.

This rearrangement joins TRBV5-4 to TRBJ1-1; D unresolved. CDR1 is SGHNT, CDR2 YYREEE, per germline (reference sequence). V was shortened by 3 bases and J by 10 bases, with 10 bases between the two germline ends. This CDR3 is built from 11 residues. The CDR3 is CASSSEAGAFF. CDR3 in DNA: TGTGCCAGCAGCTCAGAGGCGGGAGCTTTCTTT. The whole variable domain, filled in from reference TRBV5-4 and TRBJ1-1, reads ETGVTQSPTHLIKTRGQQVTLRCSSQSGHNTVSWYQQALGQGPQFIFQYYREEENGRGNFPPRFSGLQFPNYSSELNVNALELDDSALYLCASSSEAGAFFGQGTRLTVV.

The V gene is TRBV4-1, the J gene TRBJ2-7; possible D gene TRBD2, 5 bases. The CDR3 loop spans 14 amino acids. Trimming cost V 4 bases and J 2 bases, with 12 bases left between them. Germline lookup yields CDR1 MGHRA and CDR2 YSYEKL. The CDR3 DNA is TGCGCCAGCAGCCCTCCGGTAGCGACCTACGAGCAGTACTTC. Translating it yields CASSPPVATYEQYF.

The J gene is TRBJ2-7, the V gene TRBV7-2; 8 bases agree with TRBD2. V lost 2 bases, J lost 9 bases, and 9 bases stayed unmatched. CDR1 and CDR2 (germline): SGHTA, FQGNSA. CDR3 length: 14 residues. The CDR3 nucleotides read TGTGCCAGCAGCTTACCTGGACTAGCAGAAGTGCAGTACTTC. Its protein is CASSLPGLAEVQYF.